This T cell receptor beta chain was retrieved from a study of cytomegalovirus exposure and HLA in healthy donors. Overall study results and limits: The authors considered a cluster of highly shared sequence variants likely to be a sequencing artifact.

In the case of this clone: Its antigen remains unidentified.

The PCR was carried out with 60 Vbeta primers and 13 Jbeta primers. Libraries were prepared by immunoSEQ multiplex PCR; TCRdb keeps only in-frame clonotypes and omits some of them. Altogether roughly 100,000 clones are present, about 75% being singletons, with the ten largest covering around 2.8%. V lost 0 bases, J lost 3 bases, and 8 bases stayed unmatched. Germline values: CDR1 LGHNA, CDR2 YSLEER. The CDR3 has 18 amino acids. The receptor was derived from a male donor in good health and CMV-seropositive. J is TRBJ1-1 and V is TRBV4-3; 12 bases align to TRBD1. Sequenced material: PBMCs. CDR3 DNA sequence: TGCGCCAGCAGCCAAGATCTACCCGGGACAGGGGGCTACACTGAAGCTTTCTTT. Its translation is CASSQDLPGTGGYTEAFF.